This T cell receptor (beta chain) was captured by sequencing in a study of cytomegalovirus exposure and HLA in healthy donors. The PCR ran on 60 Vbeta and 13 Jbeta primers. Using immunoSEQ multiplex PCR, the repertoire was profiled, and TCRdb retains in-frame clones only, with some absent. In the table there are 90,000 to 130,000 clones, over 60% of which are singletons. This clone occurred a few times. Its antigen is unknown. Study outcomes and limitations: Later genetic work tied a missense DCLRE1C variant to beta-chain V and J trimming.

The sequencing sample was made of PBMCs. The origin of this receptor is a man aged 25 to 40 in good health and CMV-seropositive.

The CDR3 sequence is CASSSVSDGEKLFF. CDR3 coding DNA: TGTGCCAGCAGTTCGGTTAGCGACGGTGAAAAACTGTTTTTT. The chain carries TRBV28 and TRBJ1-4, with D hard to call. Per the germline V gene, CDR1 is MDHEN and CDR2 is SYDVKM. Trimming pared 4 bases from V and 7 bases from J, leaving 13 bases between. The CDR3 has 14 residues.